This passage covers 2 T cell receptor beta chains from one sample sequenced in a study of molecular identifiers for immune sequencing clone quantification. A single record per CDR3 protein comes from TCRdb applying MiXCR to the PCR reads. The profile covers around 460,000 distinct CDR3 sequences, with over 20% appearing a single time and 0.7% to 1% taken by the ten largest. Sequencing input: naive CD8+ T cells from blood, with Jurkat cell RNA spiked in. The subset: FACS-sorted CD8+CD4-CCR7+CD45RA+ naive T cells. Receptor source: a human donor in good health. Some libraries in this study had Jurkat cell RNA spiked in.

This clonotype appeared many times. The chain uses TRBV6-6 and TRBJ1-1; D remains ambiguous. The CDR3 has 15 amino acids. Deletions cut 2 bases from V and 1 base from J, with 11 bases between. From germline, CDR1 is MNHNY and CDR2 SVGAGI (reference sequence). CDR3 DNA: TGTGCCAGCAGTTACCGGGCCGGTCCGAACACTGAAGCTTTCTTT. It encodes CASSYRAGPNTEAFF.

This clonotype has more than one count but fewer than ten. Here the CDR3 reads CASSHHGQTYEQYF. The CDR3 nucleotides are TGCGCCAGCAGCCATCACGGACAAACCTACGAGCAGTACTTC. The J gene is TRBJ2-7, the V gene TRBV4-3; a possible D gene is TRBD1 (5 bases). Germline values: CDR1 LGHNA, CDR2 YSLEER. CDR3 length equals 14 residues. With 3 bases removed from V and 2 bases from J, the gap between germline ends came to 11 bases.